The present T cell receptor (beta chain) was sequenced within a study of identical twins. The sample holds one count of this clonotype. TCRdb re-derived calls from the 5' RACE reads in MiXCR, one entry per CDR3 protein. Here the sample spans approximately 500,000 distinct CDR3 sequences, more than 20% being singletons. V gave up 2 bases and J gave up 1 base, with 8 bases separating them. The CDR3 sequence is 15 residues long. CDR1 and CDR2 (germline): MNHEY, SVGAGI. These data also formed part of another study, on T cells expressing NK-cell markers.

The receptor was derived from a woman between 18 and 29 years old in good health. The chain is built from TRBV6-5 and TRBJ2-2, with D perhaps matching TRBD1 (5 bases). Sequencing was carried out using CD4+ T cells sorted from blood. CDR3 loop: CASSYRGQNTGELFF. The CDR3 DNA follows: TGTGCCAGCAGTTACAGGGGCCAGAACACCGGGGAGCTGTTTTTT.